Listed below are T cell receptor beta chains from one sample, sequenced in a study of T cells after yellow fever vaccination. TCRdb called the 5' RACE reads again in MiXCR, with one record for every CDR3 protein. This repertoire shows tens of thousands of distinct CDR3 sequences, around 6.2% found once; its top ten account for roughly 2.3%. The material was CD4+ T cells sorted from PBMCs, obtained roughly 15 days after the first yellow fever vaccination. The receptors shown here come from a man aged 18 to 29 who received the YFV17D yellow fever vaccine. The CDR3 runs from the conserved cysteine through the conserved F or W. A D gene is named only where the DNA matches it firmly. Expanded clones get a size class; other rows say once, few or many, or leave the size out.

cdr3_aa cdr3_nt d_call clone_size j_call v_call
CASSGYEELFF TGTGCCAGCAGTGGATATGAAGAGCTGTTTTTT . many TRBJ2-2 TRBV2
CASSVGTGGGETQYF TGTGCCAGCAGCGTAGGTACAGGTGGGGGGGAGACCCAGTACTTC . many TRBJ2-5 TRBV9
CASSLGTGYNEQFF TGCGCCAGCAGCTTGGGGACAGGATACAATGAGCAGTTCTTC TRBD1 many TRBJ2-1 TRBV5-1
CASSQAPALGEQYF TGTGCCAGCAGCCAAGCACCGGCTCTGGGTGAGCAGTACTTC . many TRBJ2-7 TRBV4-2
CASSHPPGTGLVDTQYF TGTGCCAGCAGTCACCCCCCCGGGACAGGGTTAGTGGATACGCAGTATTTT TRBD1 many TRBJ2-3 TRBV28
CASSLVTGVGGELFF TGTGCCAGCAGCTTAGTTACAGGGGTTGGCGGGGAGCTGTTTTTT TRBD1 many TRBJ2-2 TRBV7-2
CASSPRASGAGYEQFF TGCGCCAGCAGCCCGAGGGCTAGCGGGGCTGGGTATGAGCAGTTCTTC TRBD2 many TRBJ2-1 TRBV5-1
CASSPGQGEQYF TGTGCCAGCAGCCCAGGACAGGGCGAGCAGTACTTC TRBD1 many TRBJ2-7 TRBV7-2
CSVPGQGTDTQYF TGCAGTGTTCCGGGACAGGGGACAGATACGCAGTATTTT TRBD1 many TRBJ2-3 TRBV20-1
CASTYPVGGLQNTQYF TGTGCCAGCACCTATCCCGTGGGCGGGTTGCAAAATACGCAGTATTTT . many TRBJ2-3 TRBV11-2
CSANRRIGGNSPLHF TGCAGTGCAAATCGCCGGATTGGGGGTAATTCACCCCTCCACTTT . many TRBJ1-6 TRBV20-1
CASSEGLWSNQPQHF TGTGCCAGCAGTGAAGGGTTGTGGTCTAATCAGCCCCAGCATTTT . many TRBJ1-5 TRBV6-1
CASSLGAGRNTGELFF TGTGCCAGCAGTTTGGGGGCCGGGAGGAACACCGGGGAGCTGTTTTTT . many TRBJ2-2 TRBV12-3/TRBV12-4
CASSPNEQLGQNYGYTF TGTGCCAGCAGCCCAAACGAACAACTTGGACAGAACTATGGCTACACCTTC . many TRBJ1-2 TRBV7-8
CASSFGGQETQYF TGCGCCAGCAGCTTCGGGGGCCAAGAGACCCAGTACTTC . many TRBJ2-5 TRBV5-1
CASSAGLAHNEQFF TGTGCCAGCAGCGCTGGACTAGCGCACAATGAGCAGTTCTTC TRBD2 many TRBJ2-1 TRBV4-2
CAISEQGSPLHF TGTGCCATCAGTGAGCAGGGTTCACCCCTCCACTTT . . TRBJ1-6 TRBV10-3
CAWSVSGLNIQYF TGTGCCTGGAGTGTATCGGGACTAAACATTCAGTACTTC . many TRBJ2-4 TRBV30
CSAKQGAWNSPLHF TGCAGTGCTAAACAGGGGGCCTGGAATTCACCCCTCCACTTT TRBD1 many TRBJ1-6 TRBV20-1
CASSPPARGYGTEAFF TGTGCCAGCTCACCACCGGCGCGGGGCTACGGCACTGAAGCTTTCTTT . many TRBJ1-1 TRBV18
CATARSNTGELFF TGTGCCACGGCGCGGAGCAACACCGGGGAGCTGTTTTTT . many TRBJ2-2 TRBV7-3
CSARDGKGDEKLFF TGCAGTGCTAGAGATGGAAAGGGAGATGAAAAACTGTTTTTT . many TRBJ1-4 TRBV20-1
CASSSRDEDYEQYF TGTGCCAGCAGTTCCCGGGACGAAGACTACGAGCAGTACTTC . many TRBJ2-7 TRBV6-2/TRBV6-3
CASSRDVNEKLFF TGCGCCAGCAGCCGGGACGTTAATGAAAAACTGTTTTTT . many TRBJ1-4 TRBV5-1
CASSQGGTGQYNTQYF TGCGCCAGCAGCCAGGGAGGGACAGGGCAATATAATACGCAGTATTTT TRBD1 many TRBJ2-3 TRBV4-3
CASSDHRASNTEAFF TGTGCCAGCAGTGATCACAGGGCCTCGAACACTGAAGCTTTCTTT . many TRBJ1-1 TRBV6-1
CASSSGTDTQYF TGTGCCAGCAGCTCAGGCACAGATACGCAGTATTTT . many TRBJ2-3 TRBV7-2
CSGPDGQETQYF TGCAGTGGGCCGGACGGGCAAGAGACCCAGTACTTC . many TRBJ2-5 TRBV20-1
CASSVGEMETQYF TGCGCCAGCAGTGTCGGGGAGATGGAGACCCAGTACTTC . many TRBJ2-5 TRBV10-2
CASSPRRQPGTQYF TGTGCCAGCAGTCCGCGGCGGCAGCCGGGGACCCAGTACTTC . . TRBJ2-5 TRBV5-5
CASRRRNGDGYTF TGCGCCAGTCGGCGGCGGAACGGCGATGGCTACACCTTC . many TRBJ1-2 TRBV4-1
CASSLTGSHEQFF TGCGCCAGCAGCTTGACAGGGTCCCATGAGCAGTTCTTC . many TRBJ2-1 TRBV5-1
CASNTGGSNTEAFF TGTGCCAGCAACACCGGGGGGTCGAACACTGAAGCTTTCTTT . many TRBJ1-1 TRBV6-1
CASSFERGSSGYTF TGTGCCAGCAGTTTCGAGCGGGGATCCTCTGGCTACACCTTC . many TRBJ1-2 TRBV12-3/TRBV12-4
CASSPRTSSKEQFF TGTGCCAGCAGCCCACGGACTAGCTCCAAGGAGCAGTTCTTC TRBD2 many TRBJ2-1 TRBV7-8
CASSWAGLAGAREDGELFF TGTGCCAGCAGCTGGGCCGGACTAGCGGGGGCCAGGGAGGACGGGGAGCTGTTTTTT TRBD2 many TRBJ2-2 TRBV11-2
CASSLAVGSYNEQFF TGCGCCAGCAGCTTGGCTGTGGGTTCCTACAATGAGCAGTTCTTC . many TRBJ2-1 TRBV5-1
CASSGRGDTGELFF TGTGCCAGCAGCGGCAGGGGAGACACCGGGGAGCTGTTTTTT . many TRBJ2-2 TRBV7-2
CASSTGGGTDTQYF TGTGCCAGCAGCACGGGGGGAGGTACAGATACGCAGTATTTT TRBD2 . TRBJ2-3 TRBV5-4
CASSFASRTDTQYF TGTGCCAGCAGTTTCGCCAGCCGCACAGATACGCAGTATTTT . many TRBJ2-3 TRBV12-3/TRBV12-4
CSGTGGRNEQFF TGCAGCGGGACCGGTGGTAGGAATGAGCAGTTCTTC . many TRBJ2-1 TRBV20-1
CASAPDGTYGYTF TGTGCCAGCGCTCCGGACGGTACTTATGGCTACACCTTC . many TRBJ1-2 TRBV6-5
CASSISGPGANVLTF TGTGCCAGTAGTATTTCAGGTCCTGGGGCCAACGTCCTGACTTTC . many TRBJ2-6 TRBV19
CASSSPDSTDTQYF TGCGCCAGCAGCTCGCCGGACAGCACAGATACGCAGTATTTT . many TRBJ2-3 TRBV5-1
CASSGSSYEQFF TGTGCCAGCAGCGGATCTAGTTATGAGCAGTTCTTC . many TRBJ2-1 TRBV7-3
CASSFAGGGYEQYF TGTGCCAGCAGTTTCGCGGGCGGGGGCTACGAGCAGTACTTC TRBD2 many TRBJ2-7 TRBV12-3/TRBV12-4
CASSEGLEQFF TGTGCCAGCAGTGAAGGGCTGGAGCAGTTCTTC . many TRBJ2-1 TRBV2
CSARNRGDIQYF TGCAGTGCTAGAAACAGGGGAGACATTCAGTACTTC TRBD1 many TRBJ2-4 TRBV20-1
CASSRDRRKMITQYF TGTGCCAGCAGCCGCGACAGGAGGAAGATGATTACGCAGTATTTT . many TRBJ2-3 TRBV7-9
CSASSGGTDTQYF TGCAGTGCTAGTAGCGGGGGTACAGATACGCAGTATTTT TRBD2 many TRBJ2-3 TRBV20-1